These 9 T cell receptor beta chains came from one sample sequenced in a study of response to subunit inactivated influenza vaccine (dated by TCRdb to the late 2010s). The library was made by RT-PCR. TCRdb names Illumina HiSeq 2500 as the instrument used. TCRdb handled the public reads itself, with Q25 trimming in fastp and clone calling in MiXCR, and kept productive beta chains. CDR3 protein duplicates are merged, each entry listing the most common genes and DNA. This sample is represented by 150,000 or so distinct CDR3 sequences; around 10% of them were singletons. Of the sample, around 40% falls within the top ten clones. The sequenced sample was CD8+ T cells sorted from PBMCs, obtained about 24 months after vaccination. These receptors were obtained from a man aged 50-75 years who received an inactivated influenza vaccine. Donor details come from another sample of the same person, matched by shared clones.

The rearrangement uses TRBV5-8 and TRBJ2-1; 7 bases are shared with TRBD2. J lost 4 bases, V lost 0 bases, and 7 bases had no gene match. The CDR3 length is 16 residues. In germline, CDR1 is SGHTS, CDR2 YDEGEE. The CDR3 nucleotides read TGTGCCAGCAGCTTGGGCTTAGGCGGGGGATACAATGAGCAGTTCTTC. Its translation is CASSLGLGGGYNEQFF.

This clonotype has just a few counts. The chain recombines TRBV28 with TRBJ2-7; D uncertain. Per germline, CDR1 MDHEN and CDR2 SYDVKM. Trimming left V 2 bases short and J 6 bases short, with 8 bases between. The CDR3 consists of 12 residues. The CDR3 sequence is CASSLPYTEQYF. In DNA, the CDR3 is TGTGCCAGCAGTTTACCTTATACCGAGCAGTACTTC.

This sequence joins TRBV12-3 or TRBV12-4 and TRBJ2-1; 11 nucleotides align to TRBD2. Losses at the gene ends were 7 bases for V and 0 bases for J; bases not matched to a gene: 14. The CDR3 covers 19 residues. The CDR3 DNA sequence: TGTGCCAGCACCATTGCCGGGGGACTAGCGGCGAACTCCTACAATGAGCAGTTCTTC. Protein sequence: CASTIAGGLAANSYNEQFF.

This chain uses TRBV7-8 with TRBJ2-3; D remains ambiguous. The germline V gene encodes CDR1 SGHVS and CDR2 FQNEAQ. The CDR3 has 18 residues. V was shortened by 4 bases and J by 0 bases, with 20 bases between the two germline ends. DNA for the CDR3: TGTGCCAGCAGCTCCGGCCCTTTTTTAGCTGGTAGCACAGATACGCAGTATTTT. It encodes CASSSGPFLAGSTDTQYF.

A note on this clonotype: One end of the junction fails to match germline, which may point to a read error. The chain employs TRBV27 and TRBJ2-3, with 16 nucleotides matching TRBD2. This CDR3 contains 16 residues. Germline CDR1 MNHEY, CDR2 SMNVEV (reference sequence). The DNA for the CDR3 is TGTGCCAGCGGTTTGGGGACTAGCGGGAGGGCGGATACGCAGTATTTT. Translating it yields CASGLGTSGRADTQYF.

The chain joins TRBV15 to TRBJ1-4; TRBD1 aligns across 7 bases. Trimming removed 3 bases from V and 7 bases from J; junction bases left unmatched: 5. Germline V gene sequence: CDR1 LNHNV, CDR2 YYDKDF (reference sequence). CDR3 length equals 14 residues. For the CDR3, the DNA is TGTGCCACCAGCAGGAGTACAGGGGCTGAAAAACTGTTTTTT. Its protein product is CATSRSTGAEKLFF.

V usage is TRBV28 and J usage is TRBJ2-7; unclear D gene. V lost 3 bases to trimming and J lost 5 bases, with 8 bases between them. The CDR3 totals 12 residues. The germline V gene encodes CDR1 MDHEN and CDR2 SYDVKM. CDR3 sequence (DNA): TGTGCCAGCAGTTTCCTGATCCACGAGCAGTACTTC. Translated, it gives CASSFLIHEQYF.

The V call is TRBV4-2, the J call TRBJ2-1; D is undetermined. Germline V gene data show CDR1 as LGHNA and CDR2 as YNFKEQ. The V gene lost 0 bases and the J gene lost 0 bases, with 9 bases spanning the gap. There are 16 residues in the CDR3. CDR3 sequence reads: CASSQDDTSSYNEQFF. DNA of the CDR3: TGTGCCAGCAGCCAAGACGACACAAGCTCCTACAATGAGCAGTTCTTC.

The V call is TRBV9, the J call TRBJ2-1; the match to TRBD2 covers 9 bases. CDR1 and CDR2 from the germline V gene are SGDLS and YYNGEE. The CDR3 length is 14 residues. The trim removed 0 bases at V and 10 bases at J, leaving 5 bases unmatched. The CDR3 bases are TGTGCCAGCAGCGTAGGCGGGAGGGCGGGGGAGCAGTTCTTC. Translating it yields CASSVGGRAGEQFF.